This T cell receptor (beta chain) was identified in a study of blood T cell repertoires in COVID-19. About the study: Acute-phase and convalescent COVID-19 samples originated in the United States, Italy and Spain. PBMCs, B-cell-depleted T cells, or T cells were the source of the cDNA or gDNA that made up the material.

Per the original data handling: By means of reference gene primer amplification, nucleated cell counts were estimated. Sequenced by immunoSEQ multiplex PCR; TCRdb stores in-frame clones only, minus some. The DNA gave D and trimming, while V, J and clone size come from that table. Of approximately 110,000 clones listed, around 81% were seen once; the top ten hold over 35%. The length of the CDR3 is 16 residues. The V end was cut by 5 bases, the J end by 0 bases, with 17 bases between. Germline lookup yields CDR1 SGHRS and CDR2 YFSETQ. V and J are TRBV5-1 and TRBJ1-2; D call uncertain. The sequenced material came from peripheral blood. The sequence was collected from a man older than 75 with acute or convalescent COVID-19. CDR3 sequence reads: CASSGGGFRTNYGYTF. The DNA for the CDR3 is TGCGCCAGCAGTGGAGGAGGGTTTCGGACTAACTATGGCTACACCTTC. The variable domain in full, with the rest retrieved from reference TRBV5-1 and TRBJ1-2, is KAGVTQTPRYLIKTRGQQVTLSCSPISGHRSVSWYQQTPGQGLQFLFEYFSETQRNKGNFPGRFSGRQFSNSRSEMNVSTLELGDSALYLCASSGGGFRTNYGYTFGSGTRLTVV.